These T cell receptor beta chains were read from a single sample in a study of blood T cell repertoires in COVID-19. The table came from immunoSEQ multiplex PCR; TCRdb's copy has only in-frame clones and leaves some out. The data contain 400,000 to 550,000 clones, 85% to 90% of them singletons. The sequenced material came from peripheral blood. Receptor source: a woman aged 25 to 45 with acute or convalescent COVID-19. Each CDR3 is given with its conserved first and last residue. The D gene is left open where the match is weak. Rows give clone size only sometimes, using once, few, many, or a class for an expanded clone.

CDR3	DNA	size	D	V	J
CATDYAEGRGLEQYF	TGTGCCACCGATTACGCCGAGGGCAGGGGGCTCGAGCAGTACTTC	-	TRBD1	TRBV24-1	TRBJ2-7
CASRDRLAGRNSYEQYF	TGCGCCAGCAGAGATCGGCTAGCGGGACGTAACTCCTACGAGCAGTACTTC	-	TRBD2	TRBV10-2	TRBJ2-7
CASSYSPGQTNSPLHF	TGTGCCAGCAGTTACTCGCCGGGACAAACGAATTCACCCCTCCACTTT	-	-	TRBV6-5	TRBJ1-6
CASSYEGGSYEQYF	TGTGCCAGCAGTTACGAAGGGGGTTCCTACGAGCAGTACTTC	-	-	TRBV6-5	TRBJ2-7
CASSWSRAEESPLHF	TGTGCCAGCAGTTGGTCTAGGGCGGAGGAGTCACCCCTCCACTTT	few	-	TRBV6-6	TRBJ1-6
CASSWTGTRGAHEQFF	TGCGCCAGCAGCTGGACCGGGACTAGAGGGGCGCATGAGCAGTTCTTC	-	TRBD2	TRBV5-1	TRBJ2-1
CASSQAFRGRSNEKLFF	TGTGCCAGCAGCCAAGCCTTCAGGGGGCGGTCTAATGAAAAACTGTTTTTT	-	TRBD1	TRBV4-2	TRBJ1-4
CASSKNYRGLSGNTIYF	TGTGCCAGTAGTAAAAACTACAGGGGGCTATCTGGAAACACCATATATTTT	once	TRBD1	TRBV19	TRBJ1-3
CASSQVWHPGEDNQPQHF	TGTGCCAGCAGCCAAGTCTGGCACCCCGGGGAGGACAATCAGCCCCAGCATTTT	-	-	TRBV3-1/TRBV3-2	TRBJ1-5
CAISELGTANTGELFF	TGTGCCATCAGTGAGTTAGGGACAGCGAACACCGGGGAGCTGTTTTTT	-	TRBD1	TRBV10-3	TRBJ2-2
CSVNPGPSRTF	TGCAGTGTCAATCCAGGTCCGTCTCGCACCTTC	-	-	TRBV20-1	TRBJ1-2
CASSLVFGTSGSGTQYF	TGTGCCAGCAGCTTAGTCTTCGGGACTAGCGGTTCAGGTACGCAGTATTTT	-	TRBD2	TRBV11-2	TRBJ2-3
CASSPTTGVNQPQHF	TGCGCCAGCAGCCCAACAACAGGGGTAAATCAGCCCCAGCATTTT	-	TRBD1	TRBV4-1	TRBJ1-5
CASSLGTAMNTEAFF	TGCGCCAGCAGCTTGGGGACAGCCATGAACACTGAAGCTTTCTTT	-	-	TRBV5-1	TRBJ1-1
CANTIRGDTQYF	TGTGCCAACACGATCCGGGGGGATACGCAGTATTTT	once	-	TRBV12-3/TRBV12-4	TRBJ2-3
CSARSLQEQYF	TGCAGTGCCAGGTCCCTTCAGGAGCAGTACTTC	-	-	TRBV20-1	TRBJ2-7
CASSRTGGNYEQYF	TGCGCCAGCAGCCGGACAGGGGGAAACTACGAGCAGTACTTC	-	TRBD1	TRBV5-1	TRBJ2-7
CASDLFPMGSHAEGGGKNIQYF	TGCGCCAGCGACCTCTTCCCCATGGGTAGCCATGCCGAGGGTGGTGGCAAAAACATTCAGTACTTC	-	-	TRBV23-1	TRBJ2-4
CASSDCGGRNHTDTQYF	TGTGCCAGCAGTGATTGTGGAGGGAGAAACCACACAGATACGCAGTATTTT	-	-	TRBV6-4	TRBJ2-3
CASSFVGEVAGNTIYF	TGTGCCAGCAGTTTTGTCGGGGAGGTAGCTGGAAACACCATATATTTT	-	-	TRBV28	TRBJ1-3
CASRAGATNTGELFF	TGTGCCAGCAGGGCAGGGGCTACGAACACCGGGGAGCTGTTTTTT	-	-	TRBV5-6	TRBJ2-2
CASSFLRSTGELFF	TGTGCCAGCAGCTTCCTCCGGTCGACCGGGGAGCTGTTTTTT	-	-	TRBV5-8	TRBJ2-2
CASSPGDFYNEQFF	TGTGCCAGCTCACCAGGGGACTTCTACAATGAGCAGTTCTTC	-	-	TRBV18	TRBJ2-1
CASSIWGRNTGELFF	TGTGCCAGCAGTATATGGGGCCGGAACACCGGGGAGCTGTTTTTT	-	-	TRBV2	TRBJ2-2
CATSDFEGRTDPF	TGTGCCACCAGTGATTTTGAGGGACGGACAGACCCCTTC	many	-	TRBV24-1	TRBJ2-7
CASSARGGDEQFF	TGTGCCAGCAGCGCACGCGGGGGGGATGAGCAGTTCTTC	-	TRBD2	TRBV9	TRBJ2-1
CASSPQAGVNTIYF	TGTGCCAGCTCACCACAGGCAGGGGTAAACACCATATATTTT	-	-	TRBV18	TRBJ1-3
CASSLYRDMNTGELFF	TGTGCCAGCAGCTTATACCGGGACATGAACACCGGGGAGCTGTTTTTT	once	-	TRBV7-9	TRBJ2-2
CASSQEGQGSANEQYF	TGTGCCAGCAGCCAAGAGGGACAGGGGTCGGCTAACGAGCAGTACTTC	-	TRBD1	TRBV3-1/TRBV3-2	TRBJ2-7
CASSLSSGGADTQYF	TGTGCCAGCAGCTTATCTAGCGGGGGGGCAGATACGCAGTATTTT	-	TRBD2	TRBV7-3	TRBJ2-3
CASSYPGAGELFF	TGTGCCAGCAGTTACCCGGGGGCCGGGGAGCTGTTTTTT	few	-	TRBV6-5	TRBJ2-2
CASTPKYF	TGTGCCAGCACCCCCAAGTATTTT	-	-	TRBV2	TRBJ2-3
CASSLAGTRFNEQFF	TGTGCCAGCAGCTTAGCCGGGACTAGATTCAATGAGCAGTTCTTC	-	TRBD2	TRBV7-2	TRBJ2-1
CASSLSVNTEAFF	TGTGCCAGCAGTTTATCGGTGAACACTGAAGCTTTCTTT	-	-	TRBV12-3/TRBV12-4	TRBJ1-1
CASVWGVRSNQPQHF	TGTGCCAGCGTTTGGGGGGTTAGGAGCAATCAGCCCCAGCATTTT	-	-	TRBV28	TRBJ1-5
CASTRAGGYEQYF	TGTGCCAGCACCAGGGCAGGGGGCTACGAGCAGTACTTC	-	TRBD1	TRBV25-1	TRBJ2-7
CASSPGLQETQYF	TGTGCCAGCTCACCGGGACTTCAAGAGACCCAGTACTTC	once	-	TRBV18	TRBJ2-5
CASRKGQGKSETQYF	TGTGCCAGCAGGAAGGGACAGGGTAAATCAGAGACCCAGTACTTC	-	TRBD1	TRBV6-5	TRBJ2-5
CASSQDGGAGLVLQETQYF	TGTGCCAGCAGCCAAGATGGGGGGGCAGGACTAGTACTTCAAGAGACCCAGTACTTC	-	-	TRBV4-2	TRBJ2-5
CASSAVSGSSYNEQFF	TGTGCCAGCAGCGCGGTTAGCGGGTCCTCCTACAATGAGCAGTTCTTC	-	TRBD2	TRBV9	TRBJ2-1
CASSKEVGTTYSGNTIYF	TGTGCCAGCAGCAAAGAGGTTGGGACAACCTACTCTGGAAACACCATATATTTT	-	-	TRBV21-1	TRBJ1-3
CAISEELAGATLGEQFF	TGTGCCATCAGTGAGGAACTAGCGGGAGCCACCTTGGGTGAGCAGTTCTTC	-	TRBD2	TRBV10-3	TRBJ2-1
CASKTTPRDTGELFF	TGCGCCAGCAAAACCACCCCTAGAGACACCGGGGAGCTGTTTTTT	-	-	TRBV10-2	TRBJ2-2
CASSEALRGGEQFF	TGTGCCAGCAGTGAAGCGCTTAGGGGCGGTGAGCAGTTCTTC	-	-	TRBV2	TRBJ2-1